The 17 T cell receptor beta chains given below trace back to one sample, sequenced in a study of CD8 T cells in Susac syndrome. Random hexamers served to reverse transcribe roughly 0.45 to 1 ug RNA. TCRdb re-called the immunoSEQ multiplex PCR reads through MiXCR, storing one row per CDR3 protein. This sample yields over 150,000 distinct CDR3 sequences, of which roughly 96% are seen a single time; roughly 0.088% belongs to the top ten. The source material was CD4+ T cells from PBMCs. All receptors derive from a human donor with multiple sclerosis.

The CDR3 nucleotides are TGTGCCAGCACCCCCTCGGTCGAGCGGGCCTATTACACCGGGGAGCTGTTTTTT. It yields the protein CASTPSVERAYYTGELFF. The chain joins TRBV27 to TRBJ2-2; weak D call: TRBD2 (6 bases). Trimming took off 7 bases at V and 3 bases at J, with 24 bases between the two ends. This CDR3 is 18 amino acids long. Germline V lookup: CDR1 MNHEY, CDR2 SMNVEV (reference sequence).

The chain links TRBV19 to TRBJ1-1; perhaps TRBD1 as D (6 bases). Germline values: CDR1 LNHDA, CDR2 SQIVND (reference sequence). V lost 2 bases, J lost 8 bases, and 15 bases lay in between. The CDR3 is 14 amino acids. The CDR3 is CASSITDQGREAFF. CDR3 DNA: TGTGCCAGTAGTATAACGGATCAGGGGCGAGAAGCTTTCTTT.

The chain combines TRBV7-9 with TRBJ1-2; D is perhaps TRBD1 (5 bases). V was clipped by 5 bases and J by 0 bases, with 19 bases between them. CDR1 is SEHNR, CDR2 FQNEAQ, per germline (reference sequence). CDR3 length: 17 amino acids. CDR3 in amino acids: CASSRFLSTDPNYGYTF. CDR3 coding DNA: TGTGCCAGCAGCCGATTCCTTTCGACAGATCCTAACTATGGCTACACCTTC.

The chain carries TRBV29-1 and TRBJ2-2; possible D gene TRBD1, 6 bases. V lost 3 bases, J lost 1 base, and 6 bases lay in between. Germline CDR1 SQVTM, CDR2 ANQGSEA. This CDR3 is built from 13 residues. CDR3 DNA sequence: TGCAGCGTTGAGACAGGGAACACCGGGGAGCTGTTTTTT. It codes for CSVETGNTGELFF.

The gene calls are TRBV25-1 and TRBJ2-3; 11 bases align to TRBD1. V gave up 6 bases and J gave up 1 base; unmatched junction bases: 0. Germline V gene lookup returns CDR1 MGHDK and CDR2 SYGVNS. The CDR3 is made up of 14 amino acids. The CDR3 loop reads CASRGQGGTDTQYF. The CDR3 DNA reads TGTGCCAGCAGGGGACAGGGGGGCACAGATACGCAGTATTTT.

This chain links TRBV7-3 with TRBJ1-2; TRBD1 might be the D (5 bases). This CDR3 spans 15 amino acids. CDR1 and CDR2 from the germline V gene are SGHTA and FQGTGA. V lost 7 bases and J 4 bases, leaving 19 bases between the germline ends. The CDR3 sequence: CASTLPSTAVYGYTF. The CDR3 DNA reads TGTGCCAGCACCCTACCGTCGACAGCAGTCTATGGCTACACCTTC.

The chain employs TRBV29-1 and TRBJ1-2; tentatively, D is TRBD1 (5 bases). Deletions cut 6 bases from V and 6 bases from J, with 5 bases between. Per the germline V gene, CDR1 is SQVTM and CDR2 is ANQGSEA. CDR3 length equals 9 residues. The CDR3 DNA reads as TGCAGCGTGGGGGATGGCTACACCTTC. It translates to CSVGDGYTF. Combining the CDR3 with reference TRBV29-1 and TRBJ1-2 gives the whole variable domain SAVISQKPSRDICQRGTSLTIQCQVDSQVTMMFWYRQQPGQSLTLIATANQGSEATYESGFVIDKFPISRPNLTFSTLTVSNMSPEDSSIYLCSVGDGYTFGSGTRLTVV.

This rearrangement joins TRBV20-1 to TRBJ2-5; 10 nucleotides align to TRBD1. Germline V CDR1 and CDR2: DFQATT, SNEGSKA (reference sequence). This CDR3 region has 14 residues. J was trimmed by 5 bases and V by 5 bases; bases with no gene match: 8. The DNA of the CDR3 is TGCAGTGCTCCGATGACAGGGGGCAGGGAGACCCAGTACTTC. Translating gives CSAPMTGGRETQYF.

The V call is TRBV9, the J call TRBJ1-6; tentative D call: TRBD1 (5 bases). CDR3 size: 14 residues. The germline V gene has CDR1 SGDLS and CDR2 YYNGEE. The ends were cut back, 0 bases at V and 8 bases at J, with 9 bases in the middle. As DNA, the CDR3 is TGTGCCAGCAGCGTAGAGGGACTTCATTCACCCCTCCACTTT. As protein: CASSVEGLHSPLHF.

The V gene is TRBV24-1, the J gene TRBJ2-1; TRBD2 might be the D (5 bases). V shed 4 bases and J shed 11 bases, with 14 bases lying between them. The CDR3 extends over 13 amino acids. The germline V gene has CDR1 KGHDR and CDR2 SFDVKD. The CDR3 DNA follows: TGTGCCACCAGTGAACTCGACCCGGGGAAGCAGTTCTTC. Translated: CATSELDPGKQFF.

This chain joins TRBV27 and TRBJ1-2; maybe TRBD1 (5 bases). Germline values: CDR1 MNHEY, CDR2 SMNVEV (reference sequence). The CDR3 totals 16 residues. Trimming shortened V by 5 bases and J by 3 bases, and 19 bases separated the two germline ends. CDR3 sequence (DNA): TGTGCCAGCAGTCGCACTGTCGCGGGGCAGCACTATGGCTACACCTTC. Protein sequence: CASSRTVAGQHYGYTF.

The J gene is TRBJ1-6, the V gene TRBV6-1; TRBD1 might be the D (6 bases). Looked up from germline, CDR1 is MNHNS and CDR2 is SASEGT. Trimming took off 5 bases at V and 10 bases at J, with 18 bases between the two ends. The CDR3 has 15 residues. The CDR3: CASSLSWTQGSPLHF. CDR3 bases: TGTGCCAGCAGTCTCTCATGGACCCAGGGGTCACCCCTCCACTTT.

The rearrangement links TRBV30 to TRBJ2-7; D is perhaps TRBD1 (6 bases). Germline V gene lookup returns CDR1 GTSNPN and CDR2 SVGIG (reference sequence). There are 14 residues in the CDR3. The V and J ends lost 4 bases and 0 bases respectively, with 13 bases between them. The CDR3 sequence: CAWKTTGSSYEQYF. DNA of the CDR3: TGTGCCTGGAAAACCACAGGGAGCTCCTACGAGCAGTACTTC.

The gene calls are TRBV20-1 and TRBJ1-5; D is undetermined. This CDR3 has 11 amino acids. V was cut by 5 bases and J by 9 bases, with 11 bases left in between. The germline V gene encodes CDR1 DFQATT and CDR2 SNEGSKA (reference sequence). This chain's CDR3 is CSAYSGGPQHF. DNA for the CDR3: TGCAGTGCTTACTCCGGTGGGCCCCAGCATTTT.

CDR3 DNA sequence: TGCAGCGTTGAGGGGGGCCTTGGGATAGCGGCATACAATGAGCAGTTCTTC. Translating gives CSVEGGLGIAAYNEQFF. V usage is TRBV29-1 and J usage is TRBJ2-1; D possibly matches TRBD1 or TRBD2 (6 bases each). The ends were cut back, 3 bases at V and 4 bases at J, with 22 bases in the middle. Germline values: CDR1 SQVTM, CDR2 ANQGSEA. The CDR3 consists of 17 residues.

CDR3 amino acids: CSVDTGNTGELFF. The CDR3, as DNA: TGCAGCGTTGATACGGGTAACACCGGGGAGCTGTTTTTT. The V and J genes are TRBV29-1 and TRBJ2-2; no clear D gene. The germline CDR1 and CDR2 sequences are SQVTM and ANQGSEA. V lost 3 bases and J lost 2, with 7 bases in between. CDR3 length: 13 amino acids.

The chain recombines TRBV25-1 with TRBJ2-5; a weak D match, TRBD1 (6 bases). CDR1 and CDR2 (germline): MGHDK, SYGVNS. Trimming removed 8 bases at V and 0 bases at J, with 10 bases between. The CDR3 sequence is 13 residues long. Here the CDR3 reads CASQGWYQETQYF. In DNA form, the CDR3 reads TGTGCCAGCCAGGGGTGGTACCAAGAGACCCAGTACTTC.